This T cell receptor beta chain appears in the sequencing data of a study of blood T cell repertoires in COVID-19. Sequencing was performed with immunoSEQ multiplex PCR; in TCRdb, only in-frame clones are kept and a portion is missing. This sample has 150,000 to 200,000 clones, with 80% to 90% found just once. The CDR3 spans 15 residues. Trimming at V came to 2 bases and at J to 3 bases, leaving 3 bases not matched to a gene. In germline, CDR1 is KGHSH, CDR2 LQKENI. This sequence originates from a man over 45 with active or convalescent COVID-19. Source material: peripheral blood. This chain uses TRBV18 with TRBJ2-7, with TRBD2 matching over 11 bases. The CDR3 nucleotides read TGTGCCAGCTCACCAACTAGCGGGAGATTCTACGAGCAGTACTTC. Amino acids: CASSPTSGRFYEQYF.